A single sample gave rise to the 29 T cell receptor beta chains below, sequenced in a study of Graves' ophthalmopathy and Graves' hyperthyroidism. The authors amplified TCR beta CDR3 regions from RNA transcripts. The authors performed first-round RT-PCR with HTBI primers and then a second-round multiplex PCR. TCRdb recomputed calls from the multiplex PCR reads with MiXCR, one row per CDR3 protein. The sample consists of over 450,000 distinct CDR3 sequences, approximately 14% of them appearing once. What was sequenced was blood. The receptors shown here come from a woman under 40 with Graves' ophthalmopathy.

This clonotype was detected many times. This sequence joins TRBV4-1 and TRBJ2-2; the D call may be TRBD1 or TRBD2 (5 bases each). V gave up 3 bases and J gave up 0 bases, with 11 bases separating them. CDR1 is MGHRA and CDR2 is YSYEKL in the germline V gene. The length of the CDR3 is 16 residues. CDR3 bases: TGCGCCAGCAGCCAGGGCACGGGACCGAACACCGGGGAGCTGTTTTTT. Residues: CASSQGTGPNTGELFF.

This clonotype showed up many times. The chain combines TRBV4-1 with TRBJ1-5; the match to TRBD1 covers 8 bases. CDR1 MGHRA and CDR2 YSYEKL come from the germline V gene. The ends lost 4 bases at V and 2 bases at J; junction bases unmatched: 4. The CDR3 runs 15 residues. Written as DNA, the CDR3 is TGCGCCAGCAGCCGCATGGGACAGGGCAATCAGCCCCAGCATTTT. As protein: CASSRMGQGNQPQHF.

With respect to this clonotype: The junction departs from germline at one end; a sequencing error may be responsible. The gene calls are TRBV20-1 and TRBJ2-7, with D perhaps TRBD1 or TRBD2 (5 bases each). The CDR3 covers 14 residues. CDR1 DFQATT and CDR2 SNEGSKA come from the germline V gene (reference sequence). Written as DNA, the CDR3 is TGCAGTACTAGTGGGGCCCTTACGGCCTACGAGCAGTACTTC. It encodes CSTSGALTAYEQYF.

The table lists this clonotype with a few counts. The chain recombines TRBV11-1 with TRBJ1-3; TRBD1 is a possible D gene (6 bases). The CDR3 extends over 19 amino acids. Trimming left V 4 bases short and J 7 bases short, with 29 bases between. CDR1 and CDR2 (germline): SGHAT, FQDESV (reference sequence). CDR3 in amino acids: CASSSFLTGGERYGNTIYF. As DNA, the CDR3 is TGTGCCAGCAGCTCCTTTCTGACAGGTGGCGAAAGATACGGGAACACCATATATTTT.

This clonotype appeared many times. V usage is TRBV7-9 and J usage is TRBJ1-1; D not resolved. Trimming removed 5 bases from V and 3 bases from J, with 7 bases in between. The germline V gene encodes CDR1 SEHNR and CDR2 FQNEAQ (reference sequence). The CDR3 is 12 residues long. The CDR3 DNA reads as TGTGCCAGCAGCCCCCGGGACACTGAAGCTTTCTTT. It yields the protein CASSPRDTEAFF.

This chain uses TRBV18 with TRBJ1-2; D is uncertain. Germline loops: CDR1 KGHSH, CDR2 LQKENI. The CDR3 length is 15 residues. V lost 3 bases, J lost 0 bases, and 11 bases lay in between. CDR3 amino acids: CASSPAATPNYGYTF. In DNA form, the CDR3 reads TGTGCCAGCTCACCCGCCGCCACCCCTAACTATGGCTACACCTTC.

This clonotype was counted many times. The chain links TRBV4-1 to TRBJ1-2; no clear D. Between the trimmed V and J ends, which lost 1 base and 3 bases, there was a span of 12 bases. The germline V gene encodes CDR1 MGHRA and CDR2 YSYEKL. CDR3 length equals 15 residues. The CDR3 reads CASSQAPTAYYGYTF. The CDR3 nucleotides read TGCGCCAGCAGCCAAGCACCCACAGCTTACTATGGCTACACCTTC.

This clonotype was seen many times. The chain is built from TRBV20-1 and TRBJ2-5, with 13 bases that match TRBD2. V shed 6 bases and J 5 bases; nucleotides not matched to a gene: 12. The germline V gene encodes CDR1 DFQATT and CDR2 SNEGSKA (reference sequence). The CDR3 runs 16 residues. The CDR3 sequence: CSAQSWTSGSAETQYF. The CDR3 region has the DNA TGCAGTGCCCAGAGTTGGACTAGCGGGAGTGCGGAGACCCAGTACTTC.

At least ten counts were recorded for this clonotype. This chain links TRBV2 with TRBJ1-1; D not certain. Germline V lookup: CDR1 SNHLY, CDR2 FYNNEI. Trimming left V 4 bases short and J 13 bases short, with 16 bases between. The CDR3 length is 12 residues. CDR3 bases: TGTGCCAGCAGTGTTCAGTTGGACTCGAGTTTCTTT. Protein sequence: CASSVQLDSSFF.

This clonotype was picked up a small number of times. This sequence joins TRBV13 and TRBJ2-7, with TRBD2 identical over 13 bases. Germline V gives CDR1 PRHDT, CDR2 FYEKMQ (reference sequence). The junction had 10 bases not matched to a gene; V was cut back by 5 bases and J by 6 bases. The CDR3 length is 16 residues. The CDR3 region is CASSLRLAGGISEQYF. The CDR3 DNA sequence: TGTGCCAGCAGCCTCAGACTAGCGGGAGGAATCAGCGAGCAGTACTTC.

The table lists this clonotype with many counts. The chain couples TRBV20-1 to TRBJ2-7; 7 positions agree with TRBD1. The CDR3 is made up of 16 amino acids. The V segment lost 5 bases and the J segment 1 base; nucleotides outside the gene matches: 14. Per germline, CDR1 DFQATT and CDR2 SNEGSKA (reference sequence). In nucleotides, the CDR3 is TGCAGTGCTTCACAATCATTCCCACAGGGGTCCTACGAGCAGTACTTC. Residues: CSASQSFPQGSYEQYF.

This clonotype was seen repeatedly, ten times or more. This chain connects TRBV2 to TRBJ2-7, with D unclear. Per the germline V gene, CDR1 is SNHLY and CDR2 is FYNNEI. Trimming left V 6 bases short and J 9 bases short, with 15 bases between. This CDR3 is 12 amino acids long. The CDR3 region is CASSQDSTVQYF. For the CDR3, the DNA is TGTGCCAGCAGCCAAGACTCGACCGTGCAGTACTTC.

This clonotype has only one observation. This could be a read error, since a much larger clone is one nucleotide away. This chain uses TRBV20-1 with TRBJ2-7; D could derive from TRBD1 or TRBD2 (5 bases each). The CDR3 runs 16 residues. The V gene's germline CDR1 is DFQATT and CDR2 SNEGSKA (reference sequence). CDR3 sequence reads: CSASDSIHRGKDELYF. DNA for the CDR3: TGCAGTGCTAGTGATTCGATACATCGGGGCAAAGACGAGCTGTACTTC.

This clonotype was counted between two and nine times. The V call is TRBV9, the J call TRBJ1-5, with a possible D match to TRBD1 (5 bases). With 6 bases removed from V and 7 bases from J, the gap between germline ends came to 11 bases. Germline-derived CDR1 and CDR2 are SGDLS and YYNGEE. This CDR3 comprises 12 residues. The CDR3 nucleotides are TGTGCCAGCAAAAGGGGATGGCAGCCCCAGCATTTT. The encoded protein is CASKRGWQPQHF.

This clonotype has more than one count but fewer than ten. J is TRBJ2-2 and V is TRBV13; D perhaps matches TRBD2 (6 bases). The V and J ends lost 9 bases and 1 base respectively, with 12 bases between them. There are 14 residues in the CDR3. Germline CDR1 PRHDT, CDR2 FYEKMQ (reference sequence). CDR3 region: CASNTEGNTGELFF. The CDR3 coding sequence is TGTGCCAGTAATACGGAGGGGAACACCGGGGAGCTGTTTTTT.

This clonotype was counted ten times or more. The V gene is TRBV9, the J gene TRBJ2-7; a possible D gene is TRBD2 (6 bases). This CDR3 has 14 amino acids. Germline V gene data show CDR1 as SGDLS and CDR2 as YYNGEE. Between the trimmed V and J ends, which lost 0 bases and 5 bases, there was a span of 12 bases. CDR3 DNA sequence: TGTGCCAGCAGCGTAGCTGCGGGGATCCACGAGCAGTACTTC. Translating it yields CASSVAAGIHEQYF.

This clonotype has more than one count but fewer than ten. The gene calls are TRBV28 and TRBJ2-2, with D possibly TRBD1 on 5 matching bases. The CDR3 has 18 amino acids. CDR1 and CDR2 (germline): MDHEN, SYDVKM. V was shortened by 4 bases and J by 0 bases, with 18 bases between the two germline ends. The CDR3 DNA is TGTGCCAGCAGTTCCCCCTCGACAGTCCCTTCGAACACCGGGGAGCTGTTTTTT. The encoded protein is CASSSPSTVPSNTGELFF.

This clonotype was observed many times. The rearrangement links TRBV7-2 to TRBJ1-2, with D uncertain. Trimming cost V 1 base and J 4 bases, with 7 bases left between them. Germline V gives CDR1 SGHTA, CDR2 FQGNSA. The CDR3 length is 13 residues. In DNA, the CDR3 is TGTGCCAGCAGCTTAGGACATCCCTATGGCTACACCTTC. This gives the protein CASSLGHPYGYTF.

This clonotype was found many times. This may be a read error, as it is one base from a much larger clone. The CDR3: CASSGGQIYGYTF. The CDR3 nucleotides are TGTGCCAGCAGTGGGGGACAGATCTATGGCTACACCTTC. V is TRBV6-1 and J is TRBJ1-2; 7 bases agree with TRBD1. Germline CDR1 reads MNHNS; CDR2 reads SASEGT. The CDR3 sequence is 13 residues long. Germline trimming cut 4 bases from V and 4 bases from J; bases unmatched to any gene: 3.

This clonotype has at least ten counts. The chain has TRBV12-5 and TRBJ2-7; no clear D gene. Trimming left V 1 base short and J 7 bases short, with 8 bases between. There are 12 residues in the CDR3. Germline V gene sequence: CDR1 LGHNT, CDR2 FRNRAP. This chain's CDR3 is CASGLGLGEQYF. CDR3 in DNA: TGTGCTAGTGGTTTGGGACTGGGAGAGCAGTACTTC.

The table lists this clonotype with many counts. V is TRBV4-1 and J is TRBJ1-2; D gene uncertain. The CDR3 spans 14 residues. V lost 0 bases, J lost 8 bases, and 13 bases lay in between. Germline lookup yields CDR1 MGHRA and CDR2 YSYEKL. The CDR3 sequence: CASSQDPGRSGYTF. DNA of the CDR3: TGCGCCAGCAGCCAAGATCCTGGACGTAGCGGCTACACCTTC.

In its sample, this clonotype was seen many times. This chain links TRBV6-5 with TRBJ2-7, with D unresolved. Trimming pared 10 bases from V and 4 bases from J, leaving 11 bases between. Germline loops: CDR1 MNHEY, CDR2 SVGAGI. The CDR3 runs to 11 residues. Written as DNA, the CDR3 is TGTGCCACTAGAGAGAGGTACGAGCAGTACTTC. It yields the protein CATRERYEQYF.

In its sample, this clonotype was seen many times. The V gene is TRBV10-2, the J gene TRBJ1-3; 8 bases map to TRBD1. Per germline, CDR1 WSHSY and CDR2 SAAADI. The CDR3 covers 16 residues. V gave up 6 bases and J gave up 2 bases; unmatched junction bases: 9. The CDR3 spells CASSPEDRVTGNTIYF. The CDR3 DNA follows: TGCGCCAGCAGCCCCGAGGACAGGGTAACTGGAAACACCATATATTTT.

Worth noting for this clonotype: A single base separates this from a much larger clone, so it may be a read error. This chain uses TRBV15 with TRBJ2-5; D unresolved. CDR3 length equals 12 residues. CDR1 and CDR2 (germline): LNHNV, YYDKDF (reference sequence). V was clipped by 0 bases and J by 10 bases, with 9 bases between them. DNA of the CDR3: TGTGCCACCAGCAGAGATGTGGCGAGCCAGTACTTC. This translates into CATSRDVASQYF.

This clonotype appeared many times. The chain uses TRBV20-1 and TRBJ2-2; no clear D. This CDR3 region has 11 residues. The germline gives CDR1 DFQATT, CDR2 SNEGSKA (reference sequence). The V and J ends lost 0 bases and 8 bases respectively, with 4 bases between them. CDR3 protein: CSARDEGELFF. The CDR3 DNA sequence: TGCAGTGCTAGAGACGAGGGGGAGCTGTTTTTT.

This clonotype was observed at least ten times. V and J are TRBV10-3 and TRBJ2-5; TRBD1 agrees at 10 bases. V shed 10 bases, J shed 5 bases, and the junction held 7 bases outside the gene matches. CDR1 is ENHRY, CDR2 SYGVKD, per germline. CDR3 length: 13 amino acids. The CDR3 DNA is TGTGCCAGCCGGGACAGGGGTAGGGAGACCCAGTACTTC. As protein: CASRDRGRETQYF.

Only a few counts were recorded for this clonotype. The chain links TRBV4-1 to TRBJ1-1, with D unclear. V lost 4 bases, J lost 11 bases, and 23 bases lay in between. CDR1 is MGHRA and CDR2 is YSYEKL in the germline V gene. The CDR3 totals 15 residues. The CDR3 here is CASSPLIIESRRAFF. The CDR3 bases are TGCGCCAGCAGCCCATTAATAATTGAGTCCCGGCGCGCTTTCTTT.

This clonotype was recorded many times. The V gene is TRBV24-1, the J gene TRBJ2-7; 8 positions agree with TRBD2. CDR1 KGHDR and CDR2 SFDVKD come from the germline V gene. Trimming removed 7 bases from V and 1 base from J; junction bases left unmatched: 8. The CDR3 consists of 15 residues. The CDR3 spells CATSWRGADSYEQYF. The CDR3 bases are TGTGCCACCAGCTGGCGGGGGGCCGATTCCTACGAGCAGTACTTC.

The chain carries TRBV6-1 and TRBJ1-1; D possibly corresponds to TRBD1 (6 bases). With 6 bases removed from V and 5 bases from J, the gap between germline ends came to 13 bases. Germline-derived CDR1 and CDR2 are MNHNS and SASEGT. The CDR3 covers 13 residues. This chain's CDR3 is CASRAGRGTEAFF. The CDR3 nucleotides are TGTGCCAGCAGAGCAGGGAGGGGGACTGAAGCTTTCTTT.